The 29 T cell receptor beta chains below come from one sample, sequenced in a study of tumor-infiltrating lymphocytes in primary liver carcinoma. A primer matching the constant region was used to make TCR beta cDNA from 450 to 500 ng of total RNA. Slightly modified ARM-PCR served as the procedure for the TCR beta libraries. These libraries came from three rounds of nested multiplex PCR. Both of the initial two PCR rounds ran for approximately 10 cycles and employed TRBV1-TRBV30 forward primers alongside a C-beta reverse primer. MiXCR, run by TCRdb on the multiplex PCR reads, gives a single entry per CDR3 protein. The table has 20,000 to 25,000 distinct CDR3 sequences, around 72% seen once; the top ten hold 41%. The tissue used was unsorted bulk material of about 19-33 mg. RNA and DNA were co-extracted from it with the AllPrep DNA/RNA mini kit. The source material was liver tumor tissue from sampling region 1. The subset was: tumor region T1, superior pole. These receptors originate from a man in his forties with primary liver carcinoma and hepatitis B virus infection.

Of note for this clonotype: Just one base apart from a much larger clone, this may be a read error. V is TRBV2 and J is TRBJ2-1; D might be TRBD1 (5 bases). Germline V gives CDR1 SNHLY, CDR2 FYNNEI. CDR3 size: 14 residues. CDR3 region: CAISDQGPSTEQLF. Here the CDR3 DNA reads TGCGCCATCAGCGATCAGGGCCCCTCGACTGAGCAGCTCTTC.

This clonotype is judged medium-sized. The rearrangement uses TRBV5-6 and TRBJ2-5; 9 bases fit TRBD2. Trimming at V came to 3 bases and at J to 7 bases, leaving 13 bases not matched to a gene. In germline, CDR1 is SGHDT, CDR2 YYEEEE. CDR3 length: 16 residues. The CDR3 DNA follows: TGTGCCAGCAGCTCCTGGGGCTATAGCGGGAGAGGGACCCAGTACTTC. Amino acids: CASSSWGYSGRGTQYF. Looking up the rest from reference TRBV5-6 and TRBJ2-5 gives the full variable domain: DAGVTQSPTHLIKTRGQQVTLRCSPKSGHDTVSWYQQALGQGPQFIFQYYEEEERQRGNFPDRFSGHQFPNYSSELNVNALLLGDSALYLCASSSWGYSGRGTQYFGPGTRLLVL.

This clonotype was picked up a small number of times. It is likely a read error, because the conserved phenylalanine at the end of the CDR3 is missing. The J gene is TRBJ2-2, the V gene TRBV19, with D maybe TRBD1 (5 bases). Germline CDR1 is LNHDA and CDR2 is SQIVND (reference sequence). The CDR3 has 14 residues. CDR3 in DNA: TGTGCCAGTTGTATTTCTCCAGGGTCCGGGGAGCTGTTTGTT. Its translation: CASCISPGSGELFV.

A note on this clonotype: This may stem from a read error, because a much larger clone lies one nucleotide away. This chain connects TRBV11-2 to TRBJ2-1; 8 positions agree with TRBD1. Per germline, CDR1 SGHAT and CDR2 FQNNGV. The CDR3 runs to 14 residues. CDR3 in amino acids: CASSLQGATNGQFF. CDR3 DNA: TGTGCCAGCAGCTTACAGGGGGCTACCAATGGGCAGTTCTTC.

Note on this clonotype: The CDR3 carries no conserved terminal phenylalanine or tryptophan, so it likely arises from a read error. The V gene is TRBV11-2, the J gene TRBJ2-7, with D uncertain. V was trimmed by 2 bases and J by 0 bases, leaving 8 bases between them. The CDR3 sequence is 14 residues long. Germline values: CDR1 SGHAT, CDR2 FQNNGV. CDR3 sequence: CASSLLVLSYEQYY. The CDR3 DNA sequence: TGTGCCAGCAGCTTACTGGTACTCTCCTACGAGCAGTACTAC.

Points on this clonotype: Here the CDR3 omits its conserved ending phenylalanine or tryptophan, so a read error is the likely source. The DNA is left out, because the CDR3 cannot be placed on it with certainty; the CDR3 is given as TCRdb lists it. This rearrangement joins TRBV11-2 to TRBJ2-5; the table gives TRBD1 as D, unverified against the DNA. Germline CDR1 is SGHAT and CDR2 is FQNNGV. The CDR3 is 16 amino acids in total, end residues counted. This CDR3 is CTSSLTAGGSGETHYI.

With regard to this clonotype: At one of its ends the junction is not consistent with the germline gene, which may arise from a read error. This chain uses TRBV11-2 with TRBJ2-1; D remains unclear. The CDR3 is made up of 14 amino acids. Germline assignment: CDR1 SGHAT and CDR2 FQNNGV. DNA for the CDR3: TGTACCAGCAGCTTACATCGGCTAGTTAGTGAGCAGTTCTTC. It codes for CTSSLHRLVSEQFF. Looking up the rest from reference TRBV11-2 and TRBJ2-1 gives the full variable domain: EAGVAQSPRYKIIEKRQSVAFWCNPISGHATLYWYQQILGQGPKLLIQFQNNGVVDDSQLPKDRFSAERLKGVDSTLKIQPAKLEDSAVYLCTSSLHRLVSEQFFGPGTRLTVL.

Many counts were recorded for this clonotype. The rearrangement links TRBV5-1 to TRBJ2-1, with D tentatively TRBD1 (5 bases). The V and J ends lost 1 base and 2 bases respectively, with 7 bases between them. The CDR3 sequence is 14 residues long. Germline CDR1 reads SGHRS; CDR2 reads YFSETQ. DNA for the CDR3: TGCGCCAGCAGCTTGACAGGAACCTACAATGAGCAGTTCTTC. This encodes CASSLTGTYNEQFF. Looking up the rest from reference TRBV5-1 and TRBJ2-1 gives the full variable domain: KAGVTQTPRYLIKTRGQQVTLSCSPISGHRSVSWYQQTPGQGLQFLFEYFSETQRNKGNFPGRFSGRQFSNSRSEMNVSTLELGDSALYLCASSLTGTYNEQFFGPGTRLTVL.

To note about this clonotype: This may arise from a read error, as a much more abundant clone is one base away. The chain carries TRBV7-3 and TRBJ2-1; 12 nucleotides match TRBD2. CDR1 and CDR2 (germline): SGHTA, FQGTGA. The CDR3 runs 18 residues. Trimming cost V 7 bases and J 0 bases; bases outside gene matches: 10. CDR3 nucleotides: TGTGCCAGCAACTCCTGGACTAGCGGGACGAGCTCCTACAATGAGCAGTTCTTC. Protein sequence: CASNSWTSGTSSYNEQFF.

The rearrangement links TRBV10-3 to TRBJ1-1, with 9 bases matching TRBD1. The CDR3 totals 15 residues. CDR1 and CDR2 from the germline V gene are ENHRY and SYGVKD. Trimming cost V 6 bases and J 6 bases; bases outside gene matches: 11. CDR3 DNA: TGTGCCATCAGCTTACGGACAGGGGCAATTGCTGAAGCTTTCTTT. It specifies CAISLRTGAIAEAFF.

About this clonotype itself: A junction end diverges from the germline sequence, so it may reflect a read error. This chain connects TRBV5-1 to TRBJ1-3; TRBD1 might be the D (5 bases). CDR3 length: 15 residues. The germline V gene has CDR1 SGHRS and CDR2 YFSETQ. The CDR3 DNA follows: TGCGTCAGCAGCCAAAACAGGAATACTGAAAACGCCATATATTTT. Translated, it gives CVSSQNRNTENAIYF.

As for this clonotype: The junction differs from germline at one of its ends, possibly a read error. J is TRBJ2-5 and V is TRBV5-6, with D perhaps matching TRBD1 or TRBD2 (6 bases each). The CDR3 is 13 residues long. CDR1 SGHDT and CDR2 YYEEEE come from the germline V gene. CDR3 DNA sequence: TGTGCCAGCAGCTTAGGGGGGCTGGAGATCCAGTACTTC. It is translated as CASSLGGLEIQYF.

For this clonotype: The CDR3 end shows no conserved phenylalanine or tryptophan, and so a read error is likely. This chain connects TRBV11-2 to TRBJ1-4, with D uncertain. The germline V gene has CDR1 SGHAT and CDR2 FQNNGV. The CDR3 runs to 15 residues. The CDR3 region has the DNA TGTGCCAGCAGCGTAGACGGGTTCGCTAATGAGAAACTGTTTTTA. Encoded protein: CASSVDGFANEKLFL.

Regarding this clonotype: A much more abundant neighbour one base away suggests this may be a read error. This chain links TRBV5-4 with TRBJ2-3; unclear D gene. In germline, CDR1 is SGHNT, CDR2 YYREEE (reference sequence). This CDR3 is 17 amino acids long. Trimming removed 1 base from V and 3 bases from J, with 18 bases in between. This CDR3 reads CASSLTRNSPETDTQYF. The CDR3, as DNA: TGTGCCAGCAGCTTGACCCGTAACAGCCCAGAAACAGATACGCAGTATTTT.

This clonotype was detected many times. A read error may produce the germline difference seen at one junction end. V is TRBV11-2 and J is TRBJ2-6; a possible D gene is TRBD1 (5 bases). The CDR3 length is 16 residues. The germline gives CDR1 SGHAT, CDR2 FQNNGV. CDR3 nucleotides: TGTGCCAGCAGCCTACGAGTGAGCTCTGGGGCCAACGTCCTAACTTTC. Residues: CASSLRVSSGANVLTF.

Of note for this clonotype: At one of its ends the junction is not consistent with the germline gene, which may arise from a read error. The chain uses TRBV11-3 and TRBJ2-1; 7 bases align to TRBD2. The length of the CDR3 is 19 residues. The V gene's germline CDR1 is SGHNT and CDR2 YENEEA. CDR3 residues: CASSTPRLAAQGSCNEQFF. CDR3 DNA: TGTGCCAGCAGCACCCCGCGGCTAGCGGCCCAGGGCTCCTGCAATGAGCAGTTCTTC.

This clonotype was counted ten times or more. Germline and junction disagree at one end, which may indicate a read error. This chain joins TRBV29-1 and TRBJ1-1; D unresolved. This CDR3 spans 12 amino acids. Germline CDR1 and CDR2: SQVTM and ANQGSEA. Written as DNA, the CDR3 is TGCAGCGTTGATCGAGGGCGGTCTGAGGCTTTCTTT. This sequence encodes CSVDRGRSEAFF.

This clonotype was observed a handful of times. No conserved phenylalanine or tryptophan ends this CDR3, so it is likely a read error. It is unclear where the CDR3 begins or ends on the DNA, so no DNA is shown, and the CDR3 is as TCRdb lists it. The chain couples TRBV28 to TRBJ1-1; TRBD1 is taken as the D call from the table, unchecked against the DNA. Germline CDR1 and CDR2: MDHEN and SYDVKM. The CDR3 length equals 15 residues, ends included. This chain's CDR3 is CASSARRGQSTEALS.

A word on this clonotype: The junction differs from germline at one of its ends, possibly a read error. This chain uses TRBV29-1 with TRBJ2-1, with D maybe TRBD1 (6 bases). CDR1 is SQVTM and CDR2 is ANQGSEA in the germline V gene. This CDR3 spans 12 amino acids. The CDR3 bases are TGCAGCGCTCGCCCAGGGGAGAATGAGCAGTTATTC. Translated: CSARPGENEQLF.

About this clonotype: A junction boundary mismatches the germline segment, possibly from a read error. The chain couples TRBV15 to TRBJ2-1; 9 nucleotides align to TRBD2. Per the germline V gene, CDR1 is LNHNV and CDR2 is YYDKDF (reference sequence). The CDR3 totals 15 residues. The CDR3 DNA reads TGTGCCGCCAGCAGATCGGGGCGGGAGGGGAATGAACAGTTCTTC. The encoded protein is CAASRSGREGNEQFF.

About this clonotype: Since the CDR3 does not end with the conserved phenylalanine or tryptophan, this likely comes from a read error. The chain links TRBV11-2 to TRBJ2-5; 8 nucleotides line up with TRBD2. Germline lookup yields CDR1 SGHAT and CDR2 FQNNGV. The CDR3 runs 16 residues. The CDR3 reads CASSQTPGGGKETQYL. In DNA, the CDR3 is TGTGCTAGCAGCCAAACCCCTGGCGGGGGGAAAGAGACTCAGTACCTC.

Comment on this clonotype: The junction and the germline gene differ at one end; a read error may be behind it. The V and J genes are TRBV6-5 and TRBJ1-6, with D uncertain. Germline V gene sequence: CDR1 MNHEY, CDR2 SVGAGI. The CDR3 runs to 15 residues. The CDR3 nucleotides are TGTGCCGGCAGTTACGCGACAAGGGATAATTCACCCCTCCACTTT. It codes for CAGSYATRDNSPLHF.

This clonotype was seen at least ten times. This CDR3 reads CASSQRTSQRSYEQYF. CDR3 nucleotide sequence: TGTGCCAGCAGCCAGCGGACTAGTCAGAGGTCCTACGAGCAGTACTTC. The V and J genes are TRBV13 and TRBJ2-7; 7 positions agree with TRBD2. Germline CDR1 and CDR2: PRHDT and FYEKMQ (reference sequence). V dropped 5 bases and J dropped 1; count of bases not matched to a gene: 11. This CDR3 comprises 16 residues.

This rearrangement joins TRBV10-3 to TRBJ2-7; D might be TRBD1 (5 bases). Germline V CDR1 and CDR2: ENHRY, SYGVKD. V lost 6 bases and J 5 bases, leaving 14 bases between the germline ends. The CDR3 extends over 13 amino acids. The CDR3 bases are TGTGCCATCAGGGACATGGATACGGACGAGCAGTACTTC. This sequence encodes CAIRDMDTDEQYF.

Remarks on this clonotype: Given a much more abundant clone one base away, this may be a read error. The rearrangement uses TRBV12-3 or TRBV12-4 and TRBJ2-1; D perhaps matches TRBD1 (6 bases). This CDR3 has 14 amino acids. V shed 6 bases and J shed 5 bases, with 14 bases lying between them. In DNA, the CDR3 is TGTGCCAGCAGAGCGAGAGGGACACACAATGAGCAGTTCTTC. As protein: CASRARGTHNEQFF.

Worth noting for this clonotype: At one boundary the junction diverges from the germline segment, which might be a read error. The V call is TRBV6-5, the J call TRBJ2-6; D may be TRBD1 (5 bases). Germline loops: CDR1 MNHEY, CDR2 SVGAGI. The CDR3 length is 15 residues. CDR3 protein: CAGSPDLPGANVLTF. As DNA, the CDR3 is TGTGCCGGCAGTCCCGACCTTCCTGGGGCCAACGTCCTCACATTC.

This clonotype was counted once. A junction end diverges from the germline sequence, so it may reflect a read error. The chain uses TRBV5-5 and TRBJ2-7; weak D call: TRBD1 (5 bases). Per germline, CDR1 SGHKS and CDR2 YYEKEE (reference sequence). The CDR3 runs to 15 residues. The CDR3 region is CASRQGIQSTYEQYF. DNA for the CDR3: TGTGCTAGCAGGCAGGGAATACAGAGCACGTACGAGCAGTACTTC.

This clonotype has only a few counts. One end of the junction varies from germline; a read error may be responsible. The gene calls are TRBV29-1 and TRBJ1-5; a weak D match, TRBD2 (6 bases). TRBJ2-3 matches the DNA end more closely, so the J call is doubtful. There are 14 residues in the CDR3. Germline V gene lookup returns CDR1 SQVTM and CDR2 ANQGSEA. CDR3 in DNA: TGTAGCGTGAGAGCCGGGGGTTTCAACCAGCCCCAGTATTTT. Translating it yields CSVRAGGFNQPQYF.

The V and J genes are TRBV7-3 and TRBJ2-1; 7 bases fit TRBD1. The germline V gene encodes CDR1 SGHTA and CDR2 FQGTGA. The CDR3 loop spans 14 amino acids. The V gene end was trimmed by 5 bases and the J gene end by 12 bases; junction bases not matched to a gene: 13. CDR3 in amino acids: CASSPGQPAGGQFF. The CDR3 coding sequence is TGTGCCAGCAGCCCGGGACAGCCCGCTGGTGGGCAGTTCTTC.